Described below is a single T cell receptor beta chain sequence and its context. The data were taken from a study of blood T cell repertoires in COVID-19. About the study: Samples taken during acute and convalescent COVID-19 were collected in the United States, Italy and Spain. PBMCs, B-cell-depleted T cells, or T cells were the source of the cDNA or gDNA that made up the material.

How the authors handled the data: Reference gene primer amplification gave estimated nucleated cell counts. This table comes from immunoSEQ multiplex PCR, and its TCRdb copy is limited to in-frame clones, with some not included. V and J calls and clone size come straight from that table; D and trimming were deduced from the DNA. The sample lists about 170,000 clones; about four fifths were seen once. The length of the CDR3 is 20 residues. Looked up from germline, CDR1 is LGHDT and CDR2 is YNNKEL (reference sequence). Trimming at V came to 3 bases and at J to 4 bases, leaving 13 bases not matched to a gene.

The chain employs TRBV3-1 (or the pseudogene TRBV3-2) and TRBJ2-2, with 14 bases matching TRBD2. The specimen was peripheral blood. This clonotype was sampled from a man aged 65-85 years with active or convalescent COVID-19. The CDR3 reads CASSHLGLAGDSEGTGELFF. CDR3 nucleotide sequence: TGTGCCAGCAGCCACCTGGGACTAGCGGGAGACTCCGAAGGCACCGGGGAGCTGTTTTTT.